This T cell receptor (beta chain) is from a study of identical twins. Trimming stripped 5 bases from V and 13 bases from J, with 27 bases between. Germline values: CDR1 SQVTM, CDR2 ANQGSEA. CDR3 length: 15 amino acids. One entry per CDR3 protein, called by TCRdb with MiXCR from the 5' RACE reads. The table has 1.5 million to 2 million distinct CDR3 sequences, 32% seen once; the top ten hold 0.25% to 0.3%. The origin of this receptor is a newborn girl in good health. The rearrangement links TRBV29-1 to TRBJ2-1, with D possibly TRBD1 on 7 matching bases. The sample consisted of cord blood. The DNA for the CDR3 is TGCAGCGTTACTTCAGGGGGGCCGATAGGGGAGACCCAGTTCTTC. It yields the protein CSVTSGGPIGETQFF.